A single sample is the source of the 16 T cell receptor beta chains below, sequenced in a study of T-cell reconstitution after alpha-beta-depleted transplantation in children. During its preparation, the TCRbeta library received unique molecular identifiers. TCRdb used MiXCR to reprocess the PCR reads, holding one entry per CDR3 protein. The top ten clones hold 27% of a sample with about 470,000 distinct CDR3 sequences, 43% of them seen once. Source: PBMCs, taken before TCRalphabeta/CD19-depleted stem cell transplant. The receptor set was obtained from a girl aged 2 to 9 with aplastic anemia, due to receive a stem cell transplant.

The DNA for the CDR3 is TGTGCCAGCAGCCCTCGACTAGCGGGAGATGCTGAGCAGTTCTTC. Translation: CASSPRLAGDAEQFF. This rearrangement joins TRBV28 to TRBJ2-1, with 12 bases fitting TRBD2. The V gene's germline CDR1 is MDHEN and CDR2 SYDVKM. V lost 6 bases to trimming and J lost 9 bases; unmatched junction nucleotides: 9. The CDR3 is made up of 15 amino acids.

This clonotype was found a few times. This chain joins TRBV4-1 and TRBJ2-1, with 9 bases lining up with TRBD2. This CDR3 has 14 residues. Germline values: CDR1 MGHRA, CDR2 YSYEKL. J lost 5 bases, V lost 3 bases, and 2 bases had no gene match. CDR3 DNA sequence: TGCGCCAGCAGCCAGGGACTAGCCAACAATGAGCAGTTCTTC. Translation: CASSQGLANNEQFF.

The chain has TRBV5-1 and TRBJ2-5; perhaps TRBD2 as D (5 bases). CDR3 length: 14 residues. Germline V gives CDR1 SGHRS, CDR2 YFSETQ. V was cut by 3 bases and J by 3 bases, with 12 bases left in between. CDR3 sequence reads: CASSSLMREETQYF. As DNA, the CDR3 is TGCGCCAGCAGCTCCTTGATGAGGGAAGAGACCCAGTACTTC.

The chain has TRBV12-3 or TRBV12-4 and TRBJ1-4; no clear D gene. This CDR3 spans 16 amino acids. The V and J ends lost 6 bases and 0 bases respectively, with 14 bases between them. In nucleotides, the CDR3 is TGTGCCAGCAGCTTGCGGTCGGTTGCAACTAATGAAAAACTGTTTTTT. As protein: CASSLRSVATNEKLFF.

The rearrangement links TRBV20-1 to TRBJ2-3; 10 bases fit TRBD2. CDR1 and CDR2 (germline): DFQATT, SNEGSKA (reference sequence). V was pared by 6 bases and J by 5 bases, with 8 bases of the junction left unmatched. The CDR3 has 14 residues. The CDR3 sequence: CSATQASGRDTQYF. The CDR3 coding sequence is TGCAGTGCGACTCAGGCTAGCGGGAGAGATACGCAGTATTTT.

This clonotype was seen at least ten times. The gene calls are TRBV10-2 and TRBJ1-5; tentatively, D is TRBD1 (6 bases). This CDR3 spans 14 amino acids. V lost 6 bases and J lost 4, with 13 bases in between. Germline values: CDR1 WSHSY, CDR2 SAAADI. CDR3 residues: CASRYGQGNQPQHF. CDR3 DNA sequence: TGCGCCAGCAGGTACGGCCAGGGGAATCAGCCCCAGCATTTT.

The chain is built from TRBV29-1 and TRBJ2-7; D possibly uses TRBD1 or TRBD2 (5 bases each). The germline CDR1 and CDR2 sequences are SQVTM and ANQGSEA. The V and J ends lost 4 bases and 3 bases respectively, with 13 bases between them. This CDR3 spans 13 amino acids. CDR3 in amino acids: CSVVGTQFYEQYF. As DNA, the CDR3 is TGCAGCGTTGTCGGGACCCAATTCTACGAGCAGTACTTC.

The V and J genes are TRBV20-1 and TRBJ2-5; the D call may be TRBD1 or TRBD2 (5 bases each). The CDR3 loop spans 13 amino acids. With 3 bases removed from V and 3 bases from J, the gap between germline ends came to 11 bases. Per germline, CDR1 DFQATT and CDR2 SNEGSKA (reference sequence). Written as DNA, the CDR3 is TGCAGTGCTAGGCTCGGGGCGGAAGAGACCCAGTACTTC. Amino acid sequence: CSARLGAEETQYF.

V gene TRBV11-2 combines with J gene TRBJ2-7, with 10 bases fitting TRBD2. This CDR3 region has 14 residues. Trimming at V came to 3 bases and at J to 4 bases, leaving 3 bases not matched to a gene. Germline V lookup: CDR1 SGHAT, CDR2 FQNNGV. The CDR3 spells CASSFQAGGYEQYF. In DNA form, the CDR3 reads TGTGCCAGCAGCTTCCAAGCGGGAGGGTACGAGCAGTACTTC. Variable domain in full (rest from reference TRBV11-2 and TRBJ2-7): EAGVAQSPRYKIIEKRQSVAFWCNPISGHATLYWYQQILGQGPKLLIQFQNNGVVDDSQLPKDRFSAERLKGVDSTLKIQPAKLEDSAVYLCASSFQAGGYEQYFGPGTRLTVT.

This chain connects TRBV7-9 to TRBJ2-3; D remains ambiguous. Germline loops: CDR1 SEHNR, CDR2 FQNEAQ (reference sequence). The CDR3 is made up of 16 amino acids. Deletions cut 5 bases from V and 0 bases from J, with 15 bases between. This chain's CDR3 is CASSLVNWSSTDTQYF. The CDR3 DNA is TGTGCCAGCAGCCTTGTTAATTGGTCCAGCACAGATACGCAGTATTTT.

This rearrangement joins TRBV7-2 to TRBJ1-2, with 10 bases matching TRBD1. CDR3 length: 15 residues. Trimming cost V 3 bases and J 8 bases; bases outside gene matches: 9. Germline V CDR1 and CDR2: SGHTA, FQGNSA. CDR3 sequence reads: CASSFYQTGQGGYTF. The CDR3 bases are TGTGCCAGCAGCTTTTACCAGACGGGACAGGGGGGCTACACCTTC.

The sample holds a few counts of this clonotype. CDR3 coding DNA: TGTGCCAGCAGTGAATGGGGTCAGCCCCAGCATTTT. Translated, it gives CASSEWGQPQHF. The chain uses TRBV25-1 and TRBJ1-5; unclear D gene. CDR3 length equals 12 residues. V was trimmed by 1 base and J by 6 bases, leaving 4 bases between them. From germline, CDR1 is MGHDK and CDR2 SYGVNS.

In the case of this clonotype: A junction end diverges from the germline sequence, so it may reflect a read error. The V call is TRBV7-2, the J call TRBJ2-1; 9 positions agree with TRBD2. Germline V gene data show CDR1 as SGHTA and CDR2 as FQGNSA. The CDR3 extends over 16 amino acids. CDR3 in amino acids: CASTLQPLAGNNEQFF. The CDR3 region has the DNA TGTGCCAGCACCTTACAACCGCTAGCGGGAAACAATGAGCAGTTCTTC.

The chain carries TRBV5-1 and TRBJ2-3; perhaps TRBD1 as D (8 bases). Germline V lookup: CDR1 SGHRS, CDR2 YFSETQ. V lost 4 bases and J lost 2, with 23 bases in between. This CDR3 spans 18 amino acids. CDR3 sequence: CASSGKTGEGRVTDTQYF. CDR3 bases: TGCGCCAGCAGCGGGAAGACAGGGGAAGGGAGGGTCACAGATACGCAGTATTTT.

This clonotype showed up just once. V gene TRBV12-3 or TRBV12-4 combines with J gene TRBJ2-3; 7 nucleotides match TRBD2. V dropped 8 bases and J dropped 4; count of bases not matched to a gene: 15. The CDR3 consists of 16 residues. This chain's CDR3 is CASANTWGGEADTQYF. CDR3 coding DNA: TGTGCCAGCGCTAATACCTGGGGAGGGGAGGCAGATACGCAGTATTTT.

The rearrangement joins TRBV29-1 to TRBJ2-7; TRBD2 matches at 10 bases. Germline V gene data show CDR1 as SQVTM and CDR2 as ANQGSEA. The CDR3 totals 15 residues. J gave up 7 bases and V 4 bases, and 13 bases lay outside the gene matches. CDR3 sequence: CSVVGLAGVAGEQYF. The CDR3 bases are TGCAGCGTTGTCGGGCTAGCGGGAGTGGCGGGAGAGCAGTACTTC.